The sample holds many counts of the clone carrying this TCR beta chain. The antigen remains unidentified. Noted time point: persistent/refractory GD, antithyroid drugs over 5 years with positive TRAb. The TCR library was made from RNA that had been extracted from PBMCs in TRIzol. The sample originates from a study of regulatory T cells in long-lasting Graves disease. Overall study results and limits: Sampling was limited to peripheral blood rather than thyroid tissue.

Construction of TCR beta libraries relied on iRepertoire HTBI primers and on Arm-PCR targeting CDR3 regions. MiXCR, run by TCRdb on the multiplex PCR reads, gives a single entry per CDR3 protein. The data show 600,000 to 850,000 distinct CDR3 sequences, approximately 31% seen once. Sequences were derived from peripheral blood mononuclear cells (PBMCs), sampled when the disease was refractory, from a patient treated with antithyroid drugs. The clonotype originates from a female donor with Graves disease.

The CDR3 loop is CASSPVGTALRVMNTEAFF. The CDR3 coding sequence is TGTGCCAGCAGCCCGGTCGGGACAGCTCTTCGAGTCATGAACACTGAAGCTTTCTTT. The chain is built from TRBV2 and TRBJ1-1; the match to TRBD1 covers 7 bases. Germline V gene data show CDR1 as SNHLY and CDR2 as FYNNEI. This CDR3 has 19 amino acids. V was clipped by 6 bases and J by 0 bases; unmatched bases: 19.